The next 26 T cell receptor beta chains were all read from a single sample in a study of T-cell reconstitution after alpha-beta-depleted transplantation in children. Unique molecular identifiers were incorporated during preparation of the TCRbeta library. TCRdb itself ran the PCR reads through MiXCR, one entry per CDR3 protein. The sample contains some 200,000 distinct CDR3 sequences, 9.7% of which appear only once. Sequences were derived from PBMCs from the stem cell graft donor, sampled from the stem cell graft. Receptors originate from a human donor who donated a stem cell graft to a child with SCID.

This clonotype was seen repeatedly, ten times or more. The rearrangement uses TRBV11-2 and TRBJ1-1; the D is unclear. Germline values: CDR1 SGHAT, CDR2 FQNNGV. This CDR3 has 14 residues. V was trimmed by 4 bases and J by 4 bases, leaving 13 bases between them. DNA of the CDR3: TGTGCCAGCAGCTCCCCGAGGTCTGGCACTGAAGCTTTCTTT. Translation: CASSSPRSGTEAFF.

This clonotype has at least ten counts. CDR3 loop: CSAPSGDSTDTQYF. The CDR3 nucleotides are TGCAGTGCTCCCAGCGGGGACAGCACAGATACGCAGTATTTT. The chain carries TRBV20-1 and TRBJ2-3, with 7 bases fitting TRBD2. The CDR3 consists of 14 residues. Germline V gene sequence: CDR1 DFQATT, CDR2 SNEGSKA (reference sequence). V trimming: 5 bases; J trimming: 0 bases; junction bases outside the gene matches: 5.

At least ten counts were recorded for this clonotype. This rearrangement joins TRBV20-1 to TRBJ2-7, with 10 bases matching TRBD2. The germline V gene has CDR1 DFQATT and CDR2 SNEGSKA (reference sequence). V gave up 7 bases and J gave up 2 bases; unmatched junction bases: 11. The CDR3 sequence is 15 residues long. The CDR3 loop is CSVKASGGYAYEQYF. CDR3 nucleotides: TGCAGTGTTAAGGCTAGCGGGGGATATGCCTACGAGCAGTACTTC.

This clonotype was detected many times. J is TRBJ1-1 and V is TRBV12-3 or TRBV12-4; D not certain. Trimming left V 6 bases short and J 1 base short, with 9 bases between. CDR3 length: 13 residues. CDR3 sequence: CASSPQENTEAFF. CDR3 DNA: TGTGCCAGCAGCCCCCAGGAGAACACTGAAGCTTTCTTT.

This chain links TRBV7-6 with TRBJ2-1, with 11 bases fitting TRBD2. The CDR3 is 16 residues long. Germline values: CDR1 SGHVS, CDR2 FNYEAQ. V shed 5 bases and J 6 bases; nucleotides not matched to a gene: 9. The CDR3 region has the DNA TGTGCCAGCAGCCAACCCCTAGCGGGGGGTTCCAATGAGCAGTTCTTC. Its translation is CASSQPLAGGSNEQFF.

This clonotype was detected ten times or more. The chain recombines TRBV6-5 with TRBJ1-6, with D unresolved. The CDR3 has 15 amino acids. Looked up from germline, CDR1 is MNHEY and CDR2 is SVGAGI. The V and J ends lost 8 bases and 0 bases respectively, with 11 bases between them. Here the CDR3 DNA reads TGTGCCAGCGGACGGCCGAGCTCCTATAATTCACCCCTCCACTTT. Amino acid sequence: CASGRPSSYNSPLHF.

This clonotype was seen repeatedly, ten times or more. J is TRBJ2-3 and V is TRBV20-1; TRBD2 matches 10 bases. The ends lost 6 bases at V and 6 bases at J; junction bases unmatched: 15. Germline loops: CDR1 DFQATT, CDR2 SNEGSKA (reference sequence). This CDR3 contains 16 residues. The CDR3 DNA reads as TGCAGTGCCTCCCTAGCGGGGGTAAAGGTAGTGGATACGCAGTATTTT. Translating gives CSASLAGVKVVDTQYF.

In its sample, this clonotype was seen many times. The rearrangement joins TRBV7-9 to TRBJ2-1; D perhaps matches TRBD2 (6 bases). The germline gives CDR1 SEHNR, CDR2 FQNEAQ (reference sequence). The V end lost 3 bases, the J end lost 6 bases, and 15 bases lay between the germline ends. The CDR3 totals 15 residues. The CDR3 DNA reads as TGTGCCAGCAGCTTTGGAGGGGCTTGGGCCAATGAGCAGTTCTTC. Translation gives CASSFGGAWANEQFF.

On this clonotype itself: Possible read error: a much larger clone is one base away. The CDR3 carries no conserved terminal phenylalanine or tryptophan, so it likely arises from a read error. This chain uses TRBV9 with TRBJ2-2; D possibly corresponds to TRBD1 (5 bases). The CDR3 has 15 residues. Germline V gene lookup returns CDR1 SGDLS and CDR2 YYNGEE. Between the trimmed V and J ends, which lost 0 bases and 4 bases, there was a span of 10 bases. The CDR3 bases are TGTGCCAGCAGCGTAGTAGGGGATGCCACCGGGGAGCTGTTTTCT. Its protein product is CASSVVGDATGELFS.

This clonotype was recorded many times. CDR3 sequence reads: CASSLRDPTSNTEAFF. The CDR3, as DNA: TGCGCCAGCAGCCTCCGGGACCCAACTTCGAACACTGAAGCTTTCTTT. The V call is TRBV5-1, the J call TRBJ1-1, with D possibly TRBD1 on 5 matching bases. The germline V gene has CDR1 SGHRS and CDR2 YFSETQ. This CDR3 has 16 residues. V lost 4 bases and J lost 1, with 17 bases in between.

This clonotype was found many times. This sequence joins TRBV9 and TRBJ2-7; a weak D match, TRBD1 (6 bases). Trimming shortened V by 4 bases and J by 2 bases, and 10 bases separated the two germline ends. The CDR3 consists of 13 residues. CDR1 and CDR2 (germline): SGDLS, YYNGEE. CDR3 sequence (DNA): TGTGCCAGCAGCCCCTGGGACACCTACGAGCAGTACTTC. Encoded protein: CASSPWDTYEQYF.

Many counts were recorded for this clonotype. CDR3 bases: TGTGCCAGCAGTTTAAAATCAGATAGCAATCAGCCCCAGCATTTT. It encodes CASSLKSDSNQPQHF. V usage is TRBV12-3 or TRBV12-4 and J usage is TRBJ1-5; unclear D gene. The CDR3 has 15 residues. Trimming left V 2 bases short and J 0 bases short, with 8 bases between.

This clonotype was counted at least ten times. This chain uses TRBV12-3 or TRBV12-4 with TRBJ2-1; 11 nucleotides agree with TRBD1. The CDR3 contains 15 residues. V dropped 6 bases and J dropped 3; count of bases not matched to a gene: 4. The CDR3 here is CASSSDRGHYNEQFF. In DNA form, the CDR3 reads TGTGCCAGCAGCTCGGACAGGGGGCACTACAATGAGCAGTTCTTC.

This rearrangement joins TRBV18 to TRBJ2-7, with D perhaps matching TRBD1 (6 bases). Germline CDR1 reads KGHSH; CDR2 reads LQKENI. CDR3 length: 13 residues. The V and J ends lost 1 base and 6 bases respectively, with 10 bases between them. The CDR3 sequence is CASSPRGGGEQYF. Written as DNA, the CDR3 is TGTGCCAGCTCACCACGTGGGGGCGGCGAGCAGTACTTC.

This clonotype was recorded at least ten times. This sequence joins TRBV28 and TRBJ1-1; the D gene is possibly TRBD1 (5 bases). Germline V CDR1 and CDR2: MDHEN, SYDVKM. The CDR3 consists of 12 residues. V lost 3 bases and J lost 9, with 11 bases in between. CDR3 amino acids: CASSFGAGKAFF. CDR3 DNA: TGTGCCAGCAGTTTCGGGGCTGGTAAAGCTTTCTTT.

This clonotype has a count of ten or more. The rearrangement links TRBV10-3 to TRBJ1-5; 7 nucleotides align to TRBD1. The CDR3 length is 15 residues. Looked up from germline, CDR1 is ENHRY and CDR2 is SYGVKD. J was trimmed by 0 bases and V by 6 bases; bases with no gene match: 5. The CDR3 nucleotides are TGTGCCATCAGCGGAGGGACAGATAGCAATCAGCCCCAGCATTTT. Translated: CAISGGTDSNQPQHF.

This clonotype appeared many times. This chain uses TRBV28 with TRBJ2-1, with a tentative D call TRBD2 (5 bases). The ends were cut back, 4 bases at V and 15 bases at J, with 16 bases in the middle. CDR1 is MDHEN, CDR2 SYDVKM, per germline. The CDR3 is made up of 12 amino acids. The CDR3 coding sequence is TGTGCCAGCAGTTCTACTAGTTTCGAGACGTTCTTC. It yields the protein CASSSTSFETFF.

Ten or more counts support this clonotype. V gene TRBV10-3 combines with J gene TRBJ2-2; D tentatively reads TRBD1 or TRBD2 (6 bases each). V lost 4 bases and J 5 bases, leaving 11 bases between the germline ends. The CDR3 contains 14 residues. Germline V lookup: CDR1 ENHRY, CDR2 SYGVKD. The CDR3 here is CAISVQGGTGELFF. The CDR3 nucleotides read TGTGCCATCAGTGTACAGGGAGGAACCGGGGAGCTGTTTTTT.

This clonotype has at least ten counts. The rearrangement links TRBV12-3 or TRBV12-4 to TRBJ1-2, with 9 bases fitting TRBD1. The V segment lost 2 bases and the J segment 7 bases; nucleotides outside the gene matches: 8. The CDR3 spans 15 residues. The CDR3 sequence is CASSLTGGLSGGYTF. The CDR3 region has the DNA TGTGCCAGCAGTTTAACAGGGGGCTTAAGTGGTGGCTACACCTTC.

CDR3 in amino acids: CASSSRPRLSRGGDTQYF. Here the CDR3 DNA reads TGTGCCAGCAGCTCCCGACCCCGACTATCCAGGGGGGGAGATACGCAGTATTTT. This chain links TRBV11-2 with TRBJ2-3; D possibly matches TRBD1 or TRBD2 (7 bases each). The CDR3 extends over 18 amino acids. V lost 4 bases and J 5 bases, leaving 25 bases between the germline ends. The V gene's germline CDR1 is SGHAT and CDR2 FQNNGV. Combining the CDR3 with reference TRBV11-2 and TRBJ2-3 gives the whole variable domain EAGVAQSPRYKIIEKRQSVAFWCNPISGHATLYWYQQILGQGPKLLIQFQNNGVVDDSQLPKDRFSAERLKGVDSTLKIQPAKLEDSAVYLCASSSRPRLSRGGDTQYFGPGTRLTVL.

In this sample, this clonotype turned up many times. CDR3 DNA sequence: TGCGCCAGCAGCTTGTCGTCAGGACCAACCTACGAGCAGTACTTC. Protein sequence: CASSLSSGPTYEQYF. V gene TRBV5-1 combines with J gene TRBJ2-7; D gene unclear. Germline V gene data show CDR1 as SGHRS and CDR2 as YFSETQ. Deletions cut 1 base from V and 2 bases from J, with 13 bases between. The CDR3 has 15 residues.

This clonotype occurred many times. The V and J genes are TRBV27 and TRBJ2-2; D assignment may be TRBD1 or TRBD2 (5 bases each). Trimming took off 9 bases at V and 4 bases at J, with 15 bases between the two ends. Germline assignment: CDR1 MNHEY and CDR2 SMNVEV (reference sequence). This CDR3 is built from 14 residues. The DNA for the CDR3 is TGTGCCAGGAGGGACCAGCCGTCCACCGGGGAGCTGTTTTTT. Its translation: CARRDQPSTGELFF.

This clonotype was seen at least ten times. This chain links TRBV6-1 with TRBJ1-2, with D possibly being TRBD1 (5 bases). V shed 7 bases and J shed 0 bases, with 24 bases lying between them. The CDR3 consists of 18 residues. The germline V gene has CDR1 MNHNS and CDR2 SASEGT. The CDR3 spells CASMGELDTLGSNYGYTF. The DNA of the CDR3 is TGTGCCAGCATGGGAGAGTTGGACACCCTAGGGTCTAACTATGGCTACACCTTC.

There are many counts of this clonotype. The V and J genes are TRBV28 and TRBJ2-7, with TRBD2 identical over 12 bases. This CDR3 contains 14 residues. Germline V gene lookup returns CDR1 MDHEN and CDR2 SYDVKM. V lost 7 bases, J lost 6 bases, and 7 bases stayed unmatched. The CDR3 region has the DNA TGTGCCAGCACCCTAGCGGGGGGGCCTTTCGAGCAGTACTTC. Its translation: CASTLAGGPFEQYF. Drawing the rest from reference TRBV28 and TRBJ2-7, the complete variable domain is DVKVTQSSRYLVKRTGEKVFLECVQDMDHENMFWYRQDPGLGLRLIYFSYDVKMKEKGDIPEGYSVSREKKERFSLILESASTNQTSMYLCASTLAGGPFEQYFGPGTRLTVT.

This clonotype was recorded at least ten times. J is TRBJ1-1 and V is TRBV5-1; 8 bases line up with TRBD1. Unmatched junction bases numbered 11, after V lost 6 bases and J lost 7 bases. The CDR3 spans 14 residues. From germline, CDR1 is SGHRS and CDR2 YFSETQ. CDR3 nucleotide sequence: TGCGCCAGCACCCGGACAGGGCCCATGGATGAAGCTTTCTTT. Translated, it gives CASTRTGPMDEAFF.

This clonotype has a count of ten or more. In DNA, the CDR3 is TGTGCCACCAGCAGAGATGGAATCAGCTATGCAACTAATGAAAAACTGTTTTTT. It is translated as CATSRDGISYATNEKLFF. The V and J genes are TRBV15 and TRBJ1-4; D unresolved. The V end lost 0 bases, the J end lost 0 bases, and 14 bases lay between the germline ends. Germline V gives CDR1 LNHNV, CDR2 YYDKDF (reference sequence). CDR3 length equals 18 residues.